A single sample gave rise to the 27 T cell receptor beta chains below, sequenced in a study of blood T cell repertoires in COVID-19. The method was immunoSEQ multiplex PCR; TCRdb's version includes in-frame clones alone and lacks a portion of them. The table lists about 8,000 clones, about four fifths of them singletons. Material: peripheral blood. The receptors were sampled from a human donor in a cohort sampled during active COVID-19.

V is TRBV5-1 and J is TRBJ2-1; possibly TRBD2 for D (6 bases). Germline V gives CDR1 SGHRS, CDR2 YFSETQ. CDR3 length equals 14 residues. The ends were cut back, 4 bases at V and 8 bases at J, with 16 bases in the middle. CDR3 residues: CASSEGSWGDEQFF. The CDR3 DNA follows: TGCGCCAGCAGCGAGGGATCGTGGGGGGATGAGCAGTTCTTC.

The CDR3 DNA follows: TGTGCCAGCAGCCCCAGGGGAATTGGCACAGATACGCAGTATTTT. It encodes CASSPRGIGTDTQYF. The chain links TRBV6-5 to TRBJ2-3; D perhaps matches TRBD1 (6 bases). The germline V gene encodes CDR1 MNHEY and CDR2 SVGAGI. CDR3 length equals 15 residues. V was trimmed by 6 bases and J by 1 base, leaving 14 bases between them.

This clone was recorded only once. The CDR3 is CSVEGTGGGYGYTF. In DNA form, the CDR3 reads TGCAGCGTTGAAGGGACAGGGGGCGGGTATGGCTACACCTTC. The rearrangement joins TRBV29-1 to TRBJ1-2; 11 bases are a match to TRBD1. This CDR3 has 14 amino acids. Germline V gene data show CDR1 as SQVTM and CDR2 as ANQGSEA. Trimming took 1 base from V and 5 from J; bases not matched to a gene: 3.

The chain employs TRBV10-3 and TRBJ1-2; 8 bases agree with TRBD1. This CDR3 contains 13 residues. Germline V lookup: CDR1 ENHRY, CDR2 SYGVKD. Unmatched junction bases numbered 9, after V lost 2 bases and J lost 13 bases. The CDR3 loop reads CAISEAQDRDGTF. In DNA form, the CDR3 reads TGTGCCATCAGTGAGGCACAGGACAGGGATGGCACCTTC.

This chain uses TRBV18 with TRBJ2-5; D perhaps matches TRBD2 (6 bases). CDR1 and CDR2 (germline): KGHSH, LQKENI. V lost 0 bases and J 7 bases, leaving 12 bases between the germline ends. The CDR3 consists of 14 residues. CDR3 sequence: CASSPPGGIGTQYF. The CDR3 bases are TGTGCCAGCTCACCACCGGGGGGAATTGGGACCCAGTACTTC.

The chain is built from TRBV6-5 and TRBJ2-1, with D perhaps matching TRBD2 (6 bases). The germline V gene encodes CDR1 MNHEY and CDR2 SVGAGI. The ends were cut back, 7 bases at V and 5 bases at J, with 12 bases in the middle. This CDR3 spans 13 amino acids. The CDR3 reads CASNRGGDNEQFF. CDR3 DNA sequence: TGTGCCAGCAATCGGGGAGGAGACAATGAGCAGTTCTTC.

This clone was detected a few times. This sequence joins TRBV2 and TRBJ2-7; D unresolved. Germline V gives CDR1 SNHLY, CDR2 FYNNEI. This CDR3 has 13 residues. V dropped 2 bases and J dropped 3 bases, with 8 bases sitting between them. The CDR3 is CASSERTGYEQYF. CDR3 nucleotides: TGTGCCAGCAGTGAACGCACCGGCTACGAGCAGTACTTC.

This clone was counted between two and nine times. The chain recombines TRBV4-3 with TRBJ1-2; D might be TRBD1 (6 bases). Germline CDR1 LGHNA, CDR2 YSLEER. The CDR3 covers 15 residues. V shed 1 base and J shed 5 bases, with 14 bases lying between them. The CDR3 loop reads CASSQGLLGAYGYTF. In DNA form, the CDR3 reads TGCGCCAGCAGCCAAGGGCTCCTGGGGGCGTATGGCTACACCTTC.

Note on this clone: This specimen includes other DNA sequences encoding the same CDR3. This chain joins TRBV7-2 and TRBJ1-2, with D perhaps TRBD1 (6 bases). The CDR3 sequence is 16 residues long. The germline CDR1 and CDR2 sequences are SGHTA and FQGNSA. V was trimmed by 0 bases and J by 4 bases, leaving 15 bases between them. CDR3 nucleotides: TGTGCCAGCAGCTTAGCGGTTGGGGGCCTTGGCTATGGCTACACCTTC. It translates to CASSLAVGGLGYGYTF.

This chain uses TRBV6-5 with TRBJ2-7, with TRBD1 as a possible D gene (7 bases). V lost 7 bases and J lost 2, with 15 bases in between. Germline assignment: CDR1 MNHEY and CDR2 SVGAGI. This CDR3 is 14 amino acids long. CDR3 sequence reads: CASNPGGQTYEQYV. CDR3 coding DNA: TGTGCCAGCAACCCCGGGGGACAGACCTACGAGCAGTACGTC.

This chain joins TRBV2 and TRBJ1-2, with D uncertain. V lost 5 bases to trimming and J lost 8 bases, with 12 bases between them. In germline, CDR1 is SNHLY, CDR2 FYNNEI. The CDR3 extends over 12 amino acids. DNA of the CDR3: TGTGCCAGCAGTATAACATGGAGGGGCTACACCTTC. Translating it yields CASSITWRGYTF. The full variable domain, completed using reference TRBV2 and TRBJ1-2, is EPEVTQTPSHQVTQMGQEVILRCVPISNHLYFYWYRQILGQKVEFLVSFYNNEISEKSEIFDDQFSVERPDGSNFTLKIRSTKLEDSAMYFCASSITWRGYTFGSGTRLTVV.

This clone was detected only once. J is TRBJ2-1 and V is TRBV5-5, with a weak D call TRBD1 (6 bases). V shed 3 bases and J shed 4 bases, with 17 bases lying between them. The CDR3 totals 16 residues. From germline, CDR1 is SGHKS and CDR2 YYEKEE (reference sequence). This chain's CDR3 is CASSSQTGSSYNEQFF. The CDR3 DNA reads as TGTGCCAGCAGCTCGCAGACAGGTTCCTCTTACAATGAGCAGTTCTTC.

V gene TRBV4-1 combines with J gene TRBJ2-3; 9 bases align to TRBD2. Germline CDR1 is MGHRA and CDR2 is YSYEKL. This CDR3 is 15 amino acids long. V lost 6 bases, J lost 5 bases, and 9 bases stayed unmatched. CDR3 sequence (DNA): TGCGCCAGCAGTCGCCGGACTAGCGAGGGAGATACGCAGTATTTT. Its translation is CASSRRTSEGDTQYF.

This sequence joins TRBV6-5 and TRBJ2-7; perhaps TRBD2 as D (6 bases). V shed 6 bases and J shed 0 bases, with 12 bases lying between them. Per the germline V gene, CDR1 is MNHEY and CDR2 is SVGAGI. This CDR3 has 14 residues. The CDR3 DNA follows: TGTGCCAGCAGGAGGACTATAAGCTCCTACGAGCAGTACTTC. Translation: CASRRTISSYEQYF.

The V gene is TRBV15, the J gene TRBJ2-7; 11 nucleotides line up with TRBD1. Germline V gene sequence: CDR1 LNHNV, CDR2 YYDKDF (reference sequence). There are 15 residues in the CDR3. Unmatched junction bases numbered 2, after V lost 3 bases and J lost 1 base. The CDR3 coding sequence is TGTGCCACCAGCAGTGGGACAGGGGGATCCTACGAGCAGTACGTC. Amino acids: CATSSGTGGSYEQYV.

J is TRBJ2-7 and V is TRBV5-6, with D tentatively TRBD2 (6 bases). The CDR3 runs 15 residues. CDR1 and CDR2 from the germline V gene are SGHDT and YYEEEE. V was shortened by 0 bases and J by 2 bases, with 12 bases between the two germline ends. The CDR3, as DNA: TGTGCCAGCAGCTTGGGGGGGGTTTTCCCCTACGAGCAGTACTTC. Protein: CASSLGGVFPYEQYF.

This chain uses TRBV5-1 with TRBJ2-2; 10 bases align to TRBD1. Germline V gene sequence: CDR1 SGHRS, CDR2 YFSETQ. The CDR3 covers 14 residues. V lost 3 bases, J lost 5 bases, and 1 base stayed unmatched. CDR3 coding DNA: TGCGCCAGCAGCTGGGGACAGGGGACCGGGGAGCTGTTTTTT. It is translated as CASSWGQGTGELFF.

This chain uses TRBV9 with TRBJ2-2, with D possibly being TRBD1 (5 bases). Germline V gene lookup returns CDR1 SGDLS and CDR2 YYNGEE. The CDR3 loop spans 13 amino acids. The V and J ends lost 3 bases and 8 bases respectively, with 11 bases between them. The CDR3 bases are TGTGCCAGCAGCGAGCCCCCAGGGGGGGAGCTGTTTTTT. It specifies CASSEPPGGELFF. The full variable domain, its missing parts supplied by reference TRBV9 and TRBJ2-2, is DSGVTQTPKHLITATGQRVTLRCSPRSGDLSVYWYQQSLDQGLQFLIQYYNGEERAKGNILERFSAQQFPDLHSELNLSSLELGDSALYFCASSEPPGGELFFGEGSRLTVL.

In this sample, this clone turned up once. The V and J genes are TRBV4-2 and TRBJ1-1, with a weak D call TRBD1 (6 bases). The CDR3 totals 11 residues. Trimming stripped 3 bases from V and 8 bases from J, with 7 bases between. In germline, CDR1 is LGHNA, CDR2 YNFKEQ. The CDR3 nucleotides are TGTGCCAGCAGCCAGGGACAAGAAGCTTTCTTT. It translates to CASSQGQEAFF.

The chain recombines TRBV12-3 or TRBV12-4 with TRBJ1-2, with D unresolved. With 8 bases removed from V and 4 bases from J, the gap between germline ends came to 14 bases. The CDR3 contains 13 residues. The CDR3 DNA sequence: TGTGCCAGCTCTGCTCTAGTGAGCTATGGCTACACCTTC. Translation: CASSALVSYGYTF.

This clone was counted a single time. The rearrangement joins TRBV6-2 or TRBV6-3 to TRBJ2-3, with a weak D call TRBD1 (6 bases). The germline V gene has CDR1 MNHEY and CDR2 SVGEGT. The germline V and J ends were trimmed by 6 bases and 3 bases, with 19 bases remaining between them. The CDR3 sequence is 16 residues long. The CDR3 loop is CASSPLQGKITDTQYF. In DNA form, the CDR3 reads TGTGCCAGCAGCCCGCTACAGGGAAAAATAACAGATACGCAGTATTTT.

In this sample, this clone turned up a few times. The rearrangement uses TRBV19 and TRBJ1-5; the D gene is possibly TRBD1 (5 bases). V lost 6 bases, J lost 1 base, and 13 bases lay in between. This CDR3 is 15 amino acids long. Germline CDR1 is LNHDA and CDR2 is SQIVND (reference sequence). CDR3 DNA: TGTGCCAGTAGGGAGGGACCGCAGAGCAATCAGCCCCAGCATTTT. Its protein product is CASREGPQSNQPQHF.

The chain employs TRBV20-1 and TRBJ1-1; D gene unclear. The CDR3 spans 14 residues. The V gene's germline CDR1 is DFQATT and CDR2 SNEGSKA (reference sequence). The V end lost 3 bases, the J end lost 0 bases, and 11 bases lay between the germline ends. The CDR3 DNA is TGCAGTGCTAGTGTGGCGGGAATGAACACTGAAGCTTTCTTT. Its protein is CSASVAGMNTEAFF.

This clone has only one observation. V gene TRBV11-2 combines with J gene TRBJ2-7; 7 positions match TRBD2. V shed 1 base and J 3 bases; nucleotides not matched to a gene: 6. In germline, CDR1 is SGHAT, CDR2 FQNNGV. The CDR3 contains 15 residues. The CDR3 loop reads CASSLGASGGYEQYF. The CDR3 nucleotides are TGTGCCAGCAGCTTAGGTGCTAGCGGAGGCTACGAGCAGTACTTC.

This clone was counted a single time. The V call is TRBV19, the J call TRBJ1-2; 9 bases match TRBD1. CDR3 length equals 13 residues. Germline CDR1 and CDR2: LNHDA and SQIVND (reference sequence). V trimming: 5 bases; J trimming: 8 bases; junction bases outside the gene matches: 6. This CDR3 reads CASSGQGTRGYTF. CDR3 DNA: TGTGCCAGTAGTGGACAGGGGACTCGGGGCTACACCTTC.

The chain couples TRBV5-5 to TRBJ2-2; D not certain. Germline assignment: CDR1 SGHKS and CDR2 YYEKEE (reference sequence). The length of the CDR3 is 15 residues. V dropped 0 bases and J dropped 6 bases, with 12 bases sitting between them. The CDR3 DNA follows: TGTGCCAGCAGCTTGGATCTCAGGTTGGCCGGGGAGCTGTTTTTT. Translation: CASSLDLRLAGELFF.

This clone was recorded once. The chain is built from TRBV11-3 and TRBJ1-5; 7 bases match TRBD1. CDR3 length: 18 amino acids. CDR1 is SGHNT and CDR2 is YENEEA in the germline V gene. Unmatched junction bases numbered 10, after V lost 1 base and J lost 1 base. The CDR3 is CASSLVGRGRTSNQPQHF. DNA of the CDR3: TGTGCCAGCAGCTTAGTAGGCAGGGGGAGAACCAGCAATCAGCCCCAGCATTTT.